The source of this T cell receptor beta chain is a study of cytomegalovirus exposure and HLA in healthy donors. This clone was observed once. The PCR was carried out with 60 Vbeta primers and 13 Jbeta primers. Per the original data handling: In a later analysis, of around 85 million unique beta chains, about 12 million appeared in at least two donors. Using immunoSEQ multiplex PCR, the repertoire was profiled, and TCRdb retains in-frame clones only, with some absent. Clone size and the V and J calls come from that table; the DNA yielded D and trimming. The table includes around 200,000 clones, 65% to 90% detected once. The CDR3 runs 17 residues. From germline, CDR1 is SQVTM and CDR2 ANQGSEA. After removal of 4 bases from V and 7 bases from J, the junction contained 14 bases not matched to a gene.

The chain is built from TRBV29-1 and TRBJ2-2; the match to TRBD2 covers 11 bases. Material: PBMCs. This TCR was sampled from a man in his forties in good health and CMV-seropositive. In DNA, the CDR3 is TGCAGCGTTGCCCTTTGGGAGACTAGCGGGGTTGGCGGGGAGCTGTTTTTT. Its translation: CSVALWETSGVGGELFF.